These 6 T cell receptor beta chains were sequenced from one sample in a study of STAT5B mutations in CD4+ large granular lymphocyte leukemia (dated by TCRdb to between 2021 and 2024). The library came from the immunoSEQ multiplex PCR assay. In TCRdb, the immuneACCESS table is reduced to in-frame sequences with V and J assigned. These tables do not hold every clone; where another copy was compared, an unresolved V gene accounts for under half, and the others remain unexplained. The sample profile shows some 35,000 clones; roughly 82% of them were found once. The ten most abundant clones make up approximately 2.2% of the sample. The sequencing sample was made of CD4+ T cells from blood buffy coats. The receptors here all came from a human donor in good health.

This chain links TRBV7-9 with TRBJ2-7, with 7 bases aligning to TRBD1. The V and J ends lost 10 bases and 3 bases, in that order; junction bases with no gene match: 12. The CDR3 length is 14 residues. Germline CDR1 is SEHNR and CDR2 is FQNEAQ (reference sequence). The CDR3 reads CATVSAQGIYEQYF. The CDR3 DNA follows: TGTGCCACCGTCTCGGCACAGGGGATCTACGAGCAGTACTTC.

The chain's CDR3 is CAGTVVGTGELFF. CDR3 in DNA: TGTGCCGGGACAGTAGTAGGGACCGGGGAGCTGTTTTTT. The genes are TRBV6-1 and TRBJ2-2, with TRBD1 matching over 7 bases. CDR1 and CDR2 from the germline V gene are MNHNS and SASEGT. V shed 11 bases and J 5 bases; nucleotides not matched to a gene: 8. CDR3 length equals 13 residues.

The chain couples TRBV18 to TRBJ2-1; TRBD1 might be the D (6 bases). Germline values: CDR1 KGHSH, CDR2 LQKENI. The V and J ends lost 4 bases and 9 bases respectively, with 7 bases between them. CDR3 size: 11 residues. Written as DNA, the CDR3 is TGTGCCAGCTCACGGGACACTGAGCAGTTCTTC. Translation gives CASSRDTEQFF.

The V and J genes are TRBV7-9 and TRBJ1-1; tentatively, D is TRBD1 (6 bases). Germline V gives CDR1 SEHNR, CDR2 FQNEAQ (reference sequence). V was shortened by 1 base and J by 8 bases, with 11 bases between the two germline ends. The CDR3 contains 13 residues. DNA of the CDR3: TGTGCCAGCAGCTTAGGACGTGACAGGGAAGCTTTCTTT. It codes for CASSLGRDREAFF.

The V gene is TRBV6-1, the J gene TRBJ1-1; 9 nucleotides line up with TRBD1. From germline, CDR1 is MNHNS and CDR2 SASEGT. This CDR3 has 14 residues. J lost 5 bases, V lost 7 bases, and 8 bases had no gene match. The CDR3 DNA sequence: TGTGCCAGCAAGTCGGGACAGGGTCAGACTGAAGCTTTCTTT. Translating gives CASKSGQGQTEAFF.

The chain employs TRBV9 and TRBJ1-4; D is unresolved. The CDR3 extends over 15 amino acids. CDR1 and CDR2 from the germline V gene are SGDLS and YYNGEE. V was pared by 4 bases and J by 6 bases, with 16 bases between. In DNA, the CDR3 is TGTGCCAGCAGCCCGGGAGGCGACGCTTATGAAAAACTGTTTTTT. Its protein product is CASSPGGDAYEKLFF. The entire variable domain, with the rest obtained from reference TRBV9 and TRBJ1-4, is as follows: DSGVTQTPKHLITATGQRVTLRCSPRSGDLSVYWYQQSLDQGLQFLIQYYNGEERAKGNILERFSAQQFPDLHSELNLSSLELGDSALYFCASSPGGDAYEKLFFGSGTQLSVL.